Presented here are 25 T cell receptor beta chains from one specimen sequenced in a study of blood T cell repertoires in COVID-19. Profiling relied on immunoSEQ multiplex PCR, and the TCRdb table lists in-frame clones only, not all of them. The table shows 150,000 to 200,000 clones, with around 80% occurring only once. The source material was peripheral blood. These TCRs come from a man in his 60s with acute or convalescent COVID-19.

This sequence joins TRBV11-2 and TRBJ2-3; a weak D match, TRBD1 (6 bases). The CDR3 totals 13 residues. The V gene's germline CDR1 is SGHAT and CDR2 FQNNGV. The ends were cut back, 5 bases at V and 5 bases at J, with 11 bases in the middle. CDR3 in amino acids: CASSRGQIDTQYF. CDR3 bases: TGTGCCAGCAGCCGAGGACAGATAGATACGCAGTATTTT.

The chain is built from TRBV6-2 or TRBV6-3 and TRBJ2-3, with D maybe TRBD1 (5 bases). The germline V gene has CDR1 MNHEY and CDR2 SVGEGT. V gave up 0 bases and J gave up 4 bases, with 11 bases separating them. The CDR3 sequence is 15 residues long. The CDR3 nucleotides are TGTGCCAGCAGTTACTCGATAAGGGGTCCAGATACGCAGTATTTT. This translates into CASSYSIRGPDTQYF.

This chain joins TRBV2 and TRBJ2-5; 8 bases line up with TRBD1. CDR3 length equals 15 residues. V gave up 3 bases and J gave up 5 bases; unmatched junction bases: 8. CDR1 and CDR2 (germline): SNHLY, FYNNEI. CDR3 residues: CASSEVRGLFETQYF. CDR3 coding DNA: TGTGCCAGCAGTGAGGTCAGGGGGCTATTTGAGACCCAGTACTTC.

This sequence joins TRBV7-9 and TRBJ2-1, with 11 bases fitting TRBD2. The trim removed 1 base at V and 6 bases at J, leaving 11 bases unmatched. From germline, CDR1 is SEHNR and CDR2 FQNEAQ (reference sequence). CDR3 size: 18 residues. The CDR3 reads CASSLGLAGGPRGNEQFF. Here the CDR3 DNA reads TGTGCCAGCAGCTTAGGTCTAGCGGGAGGCCCGAGGGGCAATGAGCAGTTCTTC.

A remark on this clone: The junction shows a germline mismatch at one end, possibly a read error. The chain is built from TRBV3-1 (or the pseudogene TRBV3-2) and TRBJ2-1; D is unresolved. The germline V gene encodes CDR1 LGHDT and CDR2 YNNKEL (reference sequence). This CDR3 is built from 14 residues. The CDR3 DNA sequence: TGTGCCAGCACCCAAGGGATCTCGAGGAATGAGCAGTTCTTC. It is translated as CASTQGISRNEQFF.

The DNA for the CDR3 is TGTGCCAGCAGCTTAGGCCAGGGGAGTTGGTCACCCCTCCACTTT. This codes for CASSLGQGSWSPLHF. The chain has TRBV11-2 and TRBJ1-6; tentatively, D is TRBD1 (6 bases). The CDR3 has 15 amino acids. V lost 1 base to trimming and J lost 10 bases, with 14 bases between them. Germline CDR1 SGHAT, CDR2 FQNNGV.

The gene calls are TRBV15 and TRBJ1-2; 12 bases line up with TRBD1. The CDR3 sequence is 17 residues long. Germline V gene sequence: CDR1 LNHNV, CDR2 YYDKDF (reference sequence). V shed 5 bases and J 2 bases; nucleotides not matched to a gene: 9. CDR3 amino acids: CATSPGTGGYFNYGYTF. The CDR3 bases are TGTGCCACCAGCCCCGGGACAGGGGGCTATTTCAACTATGGCTACACCTTC.

V usage is TRBV30 and J usage is TRBJ2-1, with a possible D match to TRBD2 (7 bases). There are 15 residues in the CDR3. Looked up from germline, CDR1 is GTSNPN and CDR2 is SVGIG (reference sequence). Trimming took 0 bases from V and 5 from J, leaving 14 bases between them. The CDR3 region is CAWSVHGGPHNEQFF. The CDR3 DNA reads TGTGCCTGGAGTGTACACGGGGGGCCCCACAATGAGCAGTTCTTC.

This clone was observed a single time. V is TRBV2 and J is TRBJ2-3; 9 positions match TRBD2. The CDR3 covers 15 residues. CDR1 and CDR2 (germline): SNHLY, FYNNEI. Losses at the gene ends were 3 bases for V and 2 bases for J; bases not matched to a gene: 3. CDR3 nucleotide sequence: TGTGCCAGCAGTGAGAGCGGGAGGAACACAGATACGCAGTATTTT. Translation: CASSESGRNTDTQYF. The whole variable domain, remainder taken from reference TRBV2 and TRBJ2-3, is EPEVTQTPSHQVTQMGQEVILRCVPISNHLYFYWYRQILGQKVEFLVSFYNNEISEKSEIFDDQFSVERPDGSNFTLKIRSTKLEDSAMYFCASSESGRNTDTQYFGPGTRLTVL.

The rearrangement uses TRBV5-4 and TRBJ2-7, with 8 positions matching TRBD2. The CDR3 sequence is 13 residues long. J was trimmed by 6 bases and V by 1 base; bases with no gene match: 3. Germline CDR1 SGHNT, CDR2 YYREEE (reference sequence). The CDR3 DNA is TGTGCCAGCAGCTTGTCGGGGGGGAGCGAGCAGTACTTC. It encodes CASSLSGGSEQYF.

The rearrangement links TRBV5-1 to TRBJ1-1; 7 nucleotides agree with TRBD1. The V and J ends lost 3 bases and 3 bases, in that order; junction bases with no gene match: 5. This CDR3 has 14 residues. Germline V lookup: CDR1 SGHRS, CDR2 YFSETQ. The CDR3 spells CASSSVTGDTEAFF. DNA of the CDR3: TGCGCCAGCAGCTCCGTCACAGGGGACACTGAAGCTTTCTTT.

This clone was recorded once. The chain has TRBV6-1 and TRBJ1-5; tentatively, D is TRBD1 (5 bases). The CDR3 is 16 residues long. The V gene lost 0 bases and the J gene lost 7 bases, with 16 bases spanning the gap. Germline V gene lookup returns CDR1 MNHNS and CDR2 SASEGT. The CDR3 DNA reads as TGTGCCAGCAGTGAAGCGCCTGGCAGGGTCGACCAGCCCCAGCATTTT. Its protein product is CASSEAPGRVDQPQHF.

This chain's CDR3 is CASSHPDSLEQYF. The CDR3 nucleotides read TGTGCCAGCAGCCACCCCGACAGTCTCGAGCAGTACTTC. The V call is TRBV27, the J call TRBJ2-7; a weak D match, TRBD1 (5 bases). The germline CDR1 and CDR2 sequences are MNHEY and SMNVEV (reference sequence). The CDR3 length is 13 residues. The germline V and J ends were trimmed by 6 bases and 6 bases, with 15 bases remaining between them.

The chain combines TRBV3-1 (or the pseudogene TRBV3-2) with TRBJ2-1; D unresolved. V was trimmed by 0 bases and J by 9 bases, leaving 9 bases between them. Germline values: CDR1 LGHDT, CDR2 YNNKEL (reference sequence). The CDR3 is 13 residues long. The CDR3 sequence is CASSQELVGEQFF. The DNA of the CDR3 is TGTGCCAGCAGCCAAGAGCTAGTGGGTGAGCAGTTCTTC.

The genes are TRBV5-1 and TRBJ2-7; D not resolved. The CDR3 extends over 12 amino acids. In germline, CDR1 is SGHRS, CDR2 YFSETQ. V lost 3 bases and J lost 0, with 4 bases in between. In DNA form, the CDR3 reads TGCGCCAGCAGCTCTTACTCCTACGAGCAGTACTTC. This gives the protein CASSSYSYEQYF.

This chain uses TRBV29-1 with TRBJ2-2; the D gene is possibly TRBD1 (5 bases). Germline V lookup: CDR1 SQVTM, CDR2 ANQGSEA. The CDR3 loop spans 14 amino acids. The germline V and J ends were trimmed by 7 bases and 1 base, with 13 bases remaining between them. The CDR3 loop is CSGAQGWNTGELFF. The CDR3 DNA reads TGCAGCGGCGCTCAGGGCTGGAACACCGGGGAGCTGTTTTTT.

V gene TRBV10-3 combines with J gene TRBJ1-2; 7 bases line up with TRBD1. Germline assignment: CDR1 ENHRY and CDR2 SYGVKD. The ends lost 6 bases at V and 4 bases at J; junction bases unmatched: 2. The CDR3 runs to 12 residues. The chain's CDR3 is CAISGTAYGYTF. The CDR3, as DNA: TGTGCCATCAGCGGGACAGCCTATGGCTACACCTTC.

This clone was detected a few times. The identical CDR3 is also encoded by other nucleotide sequences in the sample. The CDR3 coding sequence is TGCGCCAGCAGCTTGGAACAGTCTGGAAACACCATATATTTT. This gives the protein CASSLEQSGNTIYF. The chain joins TRBV5-1 to TRBJ1-3; D call uncertain. Germline-derived CDR1 and CDR2 are SGHRS and YFSETQ. Trimming left V 0 bases short and J 1 base short, with 5 bases between. This CDR3 region has 14 residues.

The CDR3 bases are TGTGCCAGCAGCTTACGAGGGAACGATGGCTACACCTTC. Its translation is CASSLRGNDGYTF. V and J are TRBV7-9 and TRBJ1-2; D gene unclear. The V gene lost 2 bases and the J gene lost 6 bases, with 10 bases spanning the gap. The CDR3 runs 13 residues. Germline CDR1 reads SEHNR; CDR2 reads FQNEAQ (reference sequence).

J is TRBJ2-1 and V is TRBV12-2; the table assigns TRBD2, which was not confirmed against the DNA. TRBV12-2 is a pseudogene. This CDR3 is built from 17 residues. The CDR3 nucleotides are TGTGCAAGTCGCCTCATCCGGAAGGCGGGGTCTTGGAATGAGCAGTTCTTC. This gives the protein CASRLIRKAGSWNEQFF.

The chain has TRBV5-1 and TRBJ2-4; the match to TRBD1 covers 8 bases. CDR1 is SGHRS, CDR2 YFSETQ, per germline. The CDR3 covers 13 residues. After removal of 8 bases from V and 8 bases from J, the junction contained 9 bases not matched to a gene. The CDR3 bases are TGCGCCAGTAAAGGACAGGGCTTGGACATTCAGTACTTC. It encodes CASKGQGLDIQYF.

V is TRBV7-8 and J is TRBJ1-4; D call uncertain. There are 13 residues in the CDR3. Germline CDR1 SGHVS, CDR2 FQNEAQ. V lost 2 bases and J 13 bases, leaving 14 bases between the germline ends. The CDR3: CASSLSEGGRLFF. The CDR3, as DNA: TGTGCCAGCAGCTTATCAGAGGGTGGACGACTGTTTTTT.

The rearrangement links TRBV5-1 to TRBJ2-2; the D gene is possibly TRBD1 (6 bases). Germline-derived CDR1 and CDR2 are SGHRS and YFSETQ. This CDR3 is 13 amino acids long. Deletions cut 5 bases from V and 6 bases from J, with 11 bases between. The DNA of the CDR3 is TGCGCCAGCAGACCCGGGACATCCGGGGAGCTGTTTTTT. This codes for CASRPGTSGELFF.

Here the CDR3 reads CASSVTGGTSYNEQFF. CDR3 DNA: TGTGCCAGCAGCGTGACAGGGGGGACTTCCTACAATGAGCAGTTCTTC. The chain couples TRBV9 to TRBJ2-1; 9 bases map to TRBD1. Germline CDR1 SGDLS, CDR2 YYNGEE. J lost 1 base, V lost 2 bases, and 4 bases had no gene match. The CDR3 sequence is 16 residues long.

This chain joins TRBV18 and TRBJ2-5; TRBD2 agrees at 13 bases. J was trimmed by 3 bases and V by 2 bases; bases with no gene match: 3. Germline-derived CDR1 and CDR2 are KGHSH and LQKENI. The CDR3 sequence is 16 residues long. This CDR3 is CASSPSGLAGEETQYF. The CDR3 nucleotides read TGTGCCAGCTCACCAAGCGGACTAGCGGGAGAAGAGACCCAGTACTTC.